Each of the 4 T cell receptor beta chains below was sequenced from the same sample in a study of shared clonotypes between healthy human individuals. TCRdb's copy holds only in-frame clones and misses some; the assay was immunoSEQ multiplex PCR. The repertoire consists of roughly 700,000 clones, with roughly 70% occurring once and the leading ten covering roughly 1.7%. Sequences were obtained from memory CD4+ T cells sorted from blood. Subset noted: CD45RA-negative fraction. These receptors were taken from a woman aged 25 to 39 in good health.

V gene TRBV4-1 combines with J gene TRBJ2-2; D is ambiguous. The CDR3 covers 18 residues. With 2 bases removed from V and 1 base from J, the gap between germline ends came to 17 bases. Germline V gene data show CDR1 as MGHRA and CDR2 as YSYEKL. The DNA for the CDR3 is TGCGCCAGCAGCCAAAAAATGCAACTGATCTTGAACACCGGGGAGCTGTTTTTT. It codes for CASSQKMQLILNTGELFF.

The CDR3, as DNA: TGTGCCAGCAGAGGACAATTCATGAACACTGAAGCTTTCTTT. It translates to CASRGQFMNTEAFF. The rearrangement uses TRBV2 and TRBJ1-1; D is possibly TRBD1 (5 bases). Germline V gene lookup returns CDR1 SNHLY and CDR2 FYNNEI. The CDR3 covers 14 residues. V was shortened by 6 bases and J by 0 bases, with 11 bases between the two germline ends.

In DNA form, the CDR3 reads TGTGCCAGCAGCCCCCGGCTAGCGGGATTGGGGAGCTCCTACAATGAGCAGTTCTTC. The encoded protein is CASSPRLAGLGSSYNEQFF. V usage is TRBV7-8 and J usage is TRBJ2-1; the match to TRBD2 covers 9 bases. The junction had 14 bases not matched to a gene; V was cut back by 5 bases and J by 0 bases. The CDR3 contains 19 residues. CDR1 is SGHVS, CDR2 FQNEAQ, per germline. The variable domain in full, completed from reference TRBV7-8 and TRBJ2-1, reads GAGVSQSPRYKVAKRGQDVALRCDPISGHVSLFWYQQALGQGPEFLTYFQNEAQLDKSGLPSDRFFAERPEGSVSTLKIQRTQQEDSAVYLCASSPRLAGLGSSYNEQFFGPGTRLTVL.

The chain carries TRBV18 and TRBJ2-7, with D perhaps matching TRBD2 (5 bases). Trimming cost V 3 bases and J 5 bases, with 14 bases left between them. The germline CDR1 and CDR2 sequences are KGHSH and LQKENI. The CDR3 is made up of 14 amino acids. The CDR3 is CASSPTDTGNEQYF. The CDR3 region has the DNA TGTGCCAGCTCACCGACTGATACGGGGAACGAGCAGTACTTC. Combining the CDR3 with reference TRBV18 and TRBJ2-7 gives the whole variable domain NAGVMQNPRHLVRRRGQEARLRCSPMKGHSHVYWYRQLPEEGLKFMVYLQKENIIDESGMPKERFSAEFPKEGPSILRIQQVVRGDSAAYFCASSPTDTGNEQYFGPGTRLTVT.